The 8 T cell receptor beta chains below were found in one sample sequenced in a study of STAT5B mutations in CD4+ large granular lymphocyte leukemia. The repertoire was sequenced with immunoSEQ multiplex PCR; TCRdb's copy has only in-frame clones and lacks some. The data show 25,000 to 40,000 clones, roughly 80% seen once. The sequenced material came from CD4+ T cells from blood buffy coats. The source is a human donor in good health.

The V call is TRBV5-1, the J call TRBJ1-1; 8 bases agree with TRBD1. This CDR3 spans 14 amino acids. J was trimmed by 4 bases and V by 7 bases; bases with no gene match: 9. Germline-derived CDR1 and CDR2 are SGHRS and YFSETQ. CDR3 protein: CASGPRQGSTEAFF. DNA for the CDR3: TGCGCCAGCGGCCCGAGACAGGGGAGCACTGAAGCTTTCTTT.

In this sample, this clone turned up a few times. This chain uses TRBV2 with TRBJ1-2, with D perhaps TRBD1 (6 bases). This CDR3 has 15 residues. Between the trimmed V and J ends, which lost 5 bases and 0 bases, there was a span of 13 bases. In germline, CDR1 is SNHLY, CDR2 FYNNEI. For the CDR3, the DNA is TGTGCCAGCAGTTTCGGGACACCGGCTAACTATGGCTACACCTTC. Protein sequence: CASSFGTPANYGYTF.

The genes are TRBV5-1 and TRBJ2-2; D could derive from TRBD1 or TRBD2 (5 bases each). Per germline, CDR1 SGHRS and CDR2 YFSETQ. Trimming pared 0 bases from V and 4 bases from J, leaving 10 bases between. CDR3 length: 15 amino acids. As DNA, the CDR3 is TGCGCCAGCAGCTTGGTGTGGGGGAGCACCGGGGAGCTGTTTTTT. Encoded protein: CASSLVWGSTGELFF.

V gene TRBV27 combines with J gene TRBJ2-3; the match to TRBD1 covers 12 bases. CDR3 size: 16 residues. J lost 4 bases, V lost 6 bases, and 8 bases had no gene match. Germline lookup yields CDR1 MNHEY and CDR2 SMNVEV (reference sequence). In DNA form, the CDR3 reads TGTGCCAGCAGACAACGGGACAGGGGGCTGTCAGATACGCAGTATTTT. Protein product: CASRQRDRGLSDTQYF.

This clone was observed a handful of times. This chain joins TRBV5-1 and TRBJ2-7; 8 nucleotides match TRBD1. Germline CDR1 and CDR2: SGHRS and YFSETQ. The CDR3 loop spans 16 amino acids. J was trimmed by 2 bases and V by 0 bases; bases with no gene match: 7. Here the CDR3 DNA reads TGCGCCAGCAGCTTGGCAACCGACAGGGGAGCCTACGAGCAGTACTTC. Amino acids: CASSLATDRGAYEQYF.

The chain has TRBV6-6 and TRBJ1-6; D might be TRBD1 (6 bases). With 4 bases removed from V and 7 bases from J, the gap between germline ends came to 8 bases. CDR3 length equals 13 residues. Germline lookup yields CDR1 MNHNY and CDR2 SVGAGI (reference sequence). CDR3 region: CASSFGQNSPLHF. The CDR3 DNA reads as TGTGCCAGCAGTTTCGGACAGAATTCACCCCTCCACTTT.

The chain recombines TRBV15 with TRBJ1-4; tentative D call: TRBD1 (6 bases). This CDR3 comprises 15 residues. The germline V gene has CDR1 LNHNV and CDR2 YYDKDF (reference sequence). The V end lost 2 bases, the J end lost 4 bases, and 11 bases lay between the germline ends. Written as DNA, the CDR3 is TGTGCCACCAGCAGACCGGACAGCCTTAATGAAAAACTGTTTTTT. Its translation: CATSRPDSLNEKLFF.

This clone was counted between two and nine times. The chain joins TRBV9 to TRBJ2-1; D is undetermined. There are 13 residues in the CDR3. Germline-derived CDR1 and CDR2 are SGDLS and YYNGEE. V shed 0 bases and J shed 5 bases, with 6 bases lying between them. The CDR3 sequence: CASSVEQNNEQFF. The CDR3 coding sequence is TGTGCCAGCAGCGTAGAACAGAACAATGAGCAGTTCTTC.